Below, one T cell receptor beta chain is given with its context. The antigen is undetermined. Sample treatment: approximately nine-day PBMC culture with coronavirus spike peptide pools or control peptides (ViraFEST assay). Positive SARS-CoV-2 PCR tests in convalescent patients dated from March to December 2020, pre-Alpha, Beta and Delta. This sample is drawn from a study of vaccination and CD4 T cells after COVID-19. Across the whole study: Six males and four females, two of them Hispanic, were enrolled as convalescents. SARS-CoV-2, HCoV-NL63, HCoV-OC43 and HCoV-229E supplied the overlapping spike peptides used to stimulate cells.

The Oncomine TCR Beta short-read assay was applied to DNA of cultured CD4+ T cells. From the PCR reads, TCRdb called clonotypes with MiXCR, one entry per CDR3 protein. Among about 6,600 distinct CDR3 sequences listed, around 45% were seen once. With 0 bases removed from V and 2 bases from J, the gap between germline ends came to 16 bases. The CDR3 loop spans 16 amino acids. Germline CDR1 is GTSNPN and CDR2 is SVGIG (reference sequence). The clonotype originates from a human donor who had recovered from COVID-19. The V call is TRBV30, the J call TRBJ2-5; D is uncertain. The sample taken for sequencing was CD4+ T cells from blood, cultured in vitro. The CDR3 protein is CAWSVGYNQIQETQYF. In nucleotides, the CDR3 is TGTGCCTGGAGTGTCGGCTACAACCAAATTCAAGAGACCCAGTACTTC.